One sample yielded the 2 T cell receptor beta chains listed below, sequenced in a study of blood T cells in healthy people across ages. It was with a sample-barcoded 5' primer and a J-beta primer mix that a second PCR of roughly 6 to 12 cycles was run. MiXCR was run by TCRdb on the 5' RACE reads, yielding one entry per CDR3 protein. The sample lists under 1,100,000 distinct CDR3 sequences, almost 25% seen once, with less than 0.75% in the top ten. These sequences were also reported in another study, on T cells of mothers and their children.

Sequenced sample: blood. Source of these receptors: a girl aged 2 to 10 in good health.

This chain uses TRBV19 with TRBJ1-5, with D hard to call. Trimming pared 2 bases from V and 5 bases from J, leaving 7 bases between. Per the germline V gene, CDR1 is LNHDA and CDR2 is SQIVND (reference sequence). CDR3 length: 13 amino acids. CDR3 in amino acids: CASSITSYQPQHF. CDR3 nucleotides: TGTGCCAGTAGTATAACCAGCTATCAGCCCCAGCATTTT.

The chain recombines TRBV4-2 with TRBJ1-2; D is uncertain. The CDR3 consists of 14 residues. CDR1 is LGHNA and CDR2 is YNFKEQ in the germline V gene. V shed 0 bases and J shed 4 bases, with 9 bases lying between them. The CDR3 spells CASSQEVQSYGYTF. DNA for the CDR3: TGTGCCAGCAGCCAAGAGGTACAGTCCTATGGCTACACCTTC.